These 26 T cell receptor beta chains were all obtained from the same sample, sequenced in a study of cytomegalovirus exposure and HLA in healthy donors. The PCR employed 60 Vbeta primers together with 13 Jbeta primers. The repertoire was sequenced with immunoSEQ multiplex PCR; TCRdb's copy has only in-frame clones and lacks some. The sample shows approximately 140,000 clones, about four fifths of them seen only once. Material: PBMCs. These receptors were collected from a man aged 35 to 55 in good health and CMV-seropositive.

The V call is TRBV7-2, the J call TRBJ1-5; the match to TRBD1 covers 10 bases. CDR3 size: 13 residues. Germline V lookup: CDR1 SGHTA, CDR2 FQGNSA. V shed 5 bases and J 7 bases; nucleotides not matched to a gene: 2. The CDR3 spells CASSRDRGQPQHF. CDR3 in DNA: TGTGCCAGCAGCCGGGACAGGGGCCAGCCCCAGCATTTT.

The chain carries TRBV19 and TRBJ2-1, with no clear D. The V end lost 7 bases, the J end lost 1 base, and 14 bases lay between the germline ends. The CDR3 consists of 15 residues. CDR1 and CDR2 (germline): LNHDA, SQIVND (reference sequence). Here the CDR3 reads CASKTTPVSYNEQFF. As DNA, the CDR3 is TGTGCCAGTAAAACCACCCCGGTTTCCTACAATGAGCAGTTCTTC.

The rearrangement joins TRBV5-1 to TRBJ2-7; the match to TRBD1 covers 12 bases. The CDR3 covers 14 residues. Germline V lookup: CDR1 SGHRS, CDR2 YFSETQ. The ends lost 3 bases at V and 7 bases at J; junction bases unmatched: 5. The CDR3 here is CASSSGTGGKEQYF. DNA of the CDR3: TGCGCCAGCAGCTCCGGGACAGGGGGCAAAGAGCAGTACTTC.

The CDR3 nucleotides are TGTGCCAGCAGTTTATTAGGCGGGGGGATCCCAGATACGCAGTATTTT. Translating it yields CASSLLGGGIPDTQYF. J is TRBJ2-3 and V is TRBV27, with 8 bases aligning to TRBD2. The CDR3 runs to 16 residues. V dropped 1 base and J dropped 4; count of bases not matched to a gene: 7. CDR1 MNHEY and CDR2 SMNVEV come from the germline V gene (reference sequence).

V gene TRBV12-5 combines with J gene TRBJ2-6; 7 bases agree with TRBD1. J gave up 0 bases and V 1 base, and 6 bases lay outside the gene matches. The V gene's germline CDR1 is LGHNT and CDR2 FRNRAP. This CDR3 contains 18 residues. The CDR3 loop reads CASGLEGQASSGANVLTF. CDR3 DNA: TGTGCTAGTGGTTTGGAAGGACAGGCGAGCTCTGGGGCCAACGTCCTGACTTTC.

The V and J genes are TRBV18 and TRBJ2-2, with D uncertain. The CDR3 consists of 12 residues. Germline CDR1 KGHSH, CDR2 LQKENI. V was trimmed by 5 bases and J by 6 bases, leaving 7 bases between them. This chain's CDR3 is CASSFSAGELFF. In nucleotides, the CDR3 is TGTGCCAGCTCATTTTCCGCCGGGGAGCTGTTTTTT. Together with reference TRBV18 and TRBJ2-2, the CDR3 gives the full variable domain: NAGVMQNPRHLVRRRGQEARLRCSPMKGHSHVYWYRQLPEEGLKFMVYLQKENIIDESGMPKERFSAEFPKEGPSILRIQQVVRGDSAAYFCASSFSAGELFFGEGSRLTVL.

The chain combines TRBV5-1 with TRBJ2-7; TRBD1 is a possible D gene (6 bases). Trimming pared 0 bases from V and 7 bases from J, leaving 8 bases between. CDR1 and CDR2 (germline): SGHRS, YFSETQ. The CDR3 contains 12 residues. The CDR3 nucleotides are TGCGCCAGCAGCTTGGCGCAGGGGGAGCAGTACTTC. As protein: CASSLAQGEQYF. Supplemented by reference TRBV5-1 and TRBJ2-7, the full variable domain reads KAGVTQTPRYLIKTRGQQVTLSCSPISGHRSVSWYQQTPGQGLQFLFEYFSETQRNKGNFPGRFSGRQFSNSRSEMNVSTLELGDSALYLCASSLAQGEQYFGPGTRLTVT.

This clone appeared a few times. The gene calls are TRBV19 and TRBJ1-5; the match to TRBD1 covers 7 bases. From germline, CDR1 is LNHDA and CDR2 SQIVND (reference sequence). V was clipped by 0 bases and J by 7 bases; unmatched bases: 9. The CDR3 runs to 16 residues. The CDR3 DNA reads as TGTGCCAGTAGTATAGATCCCCAGGGGGGAGGACAGCCCCAGCATTTT. Translated: CASSIDPQGGGQPQHF.

The rearrangement uses TRBV28 and TRBJ2-1; D unresolved. CDR1 is MDHEN, CDR2 SYDVKM, per germline. Trimming took 5 bases from V and 0 from J, leaving 14 bases between them. CDR3 length: 16 residues. The CDR3 here is CASSPSSLSSYNEQFF. The CDR3 coding sequence is TGTGCCAGCAGTCCTTCCTCGCTAAGCTCCTACAATGAGCAGTTCTTC.

This chain uses TRBV9 with TRBJ2-1, with D possibly matching TRBD2 (5 bases). The length of the CDR3 is 15 residues. V gave up 0 bases and J gave up 10 bases, with 17 bases separating them. Per the germline V gene, CDR1 is SGDLS and CDR2 is YYNGEE. The CDR3 DNA is TGTGCCAGCAGCGTAGTTAGGACTGGGGATGGGGAGCAGTTCTTC. It yields the protein CASSVVRTGDGEQFF.

The V and J genes are TRBV5-4 and TRBJ1-2; the D gene is possibly TRBD1 (5 bases). V was pared by 0 bases and J by 7 bases, with 16 bases between. CDR3 length equals 15 residues. In germline, CDR1 is SGHNT, CDR2 YYREEE (reference sequence). DNA of the CDR3: TGTGCCAGCAGCTTGGCTATGGCCACTCAGGGTGGCTACACCTTC. Its translation is CASSLAMATQGGYTF.

This chain connects TRBV11-1 to TRBJ2-7, with TRBD1 matching over 8 bases. The length of the CDR3 is 13 residues. Per the germline V gene, CDR1 is SGHAT and CDR2 is FQDESV (reference sequence). V lost 6 bases and J lost 2; bases outside the gene matches: 3. CDR3 coding DNA: TGTGCCAGCAGAAGGACAGGGACCTACGAGCAGTACTTC. It encodes CASRRTGTYEQYF.

The gene calls are TRBV5-1 and TRBJ1-2; 9 bases match TRBD1. CDR1 and CDR2 from the germline V gene are SGHRS and YFSETQ. The CDR3 spans 15 residues. The V and J ends lost 9 bases and 4 bases, in that order; junction bases with no gene match: 13. In nucleotides, the CDR3 is TGCGCCACGAAGGAGGGGACAGGGCAAAGCTATGGCTACACCTTC. Its protein is CATKEGTGQSYGYTF.

This chain links TRBV28 with TRBJ1-4, with D possibly being TRBD1 (5 bases). Germline CDR1 MDHEN, CDR2 SYDVKM. The CDR3 runs 14 residues. The V end lost 8 bases, the J end lost 4 bases, and 14 bases lay between the germline ends. The CDR3 nucleotides read TGTGCCAGCCTTGGGGGGGGACTTAATGAAAAACTGTTTTTT. Translated: CASLGGGLNEKLFF.

V gene TRBV29-1 combines with J gene TRBJ2-7; TRBD1 might be the D (6 bases). This CDR3 comprises 14 residues. V was shortened by 0 bases and J by 0 bases, with 9 bases between the two germline ends. CDR1 and CDR2 (germline): SQVTM, ANQGSEA. CDR3 sequence: CSVEDRDTSYEQYF. In nucleotides, the CDR3 is TGCAGCGTTGAAGATCGGGACACCTCCTACGAGCAGTACTTC.

The CDR3 spells CASSPSWERSNEQFF. DNA of the CDR3: TGTGCCAGCAGCCCCTCGTGGGAGCGGAGCAATGAGCAGTTCTTC. This sequence joins TRBV7-6 and TRBJ2-1, with D perhaps matching TRBD2 (5 bases). Germline CDR1 is SGHVS and CDR2 is FNYEAQ. The CDR3 contains 15 residues. Trimming stripped 5 bases from V and 6 bases from J, with 17 bases between.

This clone has more than one count but fewer than ten. J is TRBJ2-1 and V is TRBV10-1; tentatively, D is TRBD1 (5 bases). CDR1 WNHNN and CDR2 SYGVQD come from the germline V gene (reference sequence). The CDR3 is 12 amino acids. V was clipped by 3 bases and J by 7 bases, with 7 bases between them. CDR3 loop: CASSEGENEQFF. The DNA for the CDR3 is TGCGCCAGCAGTGAAGGGGAAAATGAGCAGTTCTTC.

The V call is TRBV15, the J call TRBJ2-1; 7 bases fit TRBD2. Germline trimming cut 3 bases from V and 4 bases from J; bases unmatched to any gene: 6. From germline, CDR1 is LNHNV and CDR2 YYDKDF (reference sequence). This CDR3 region has 15 residues. The CDR3 here is CATSSGPSGYNEQFF. DNA for the CDR3: TGTGCCACCAGCAGCGGGCCTAGCGGATACAATGAGCAGTTCTTC.

The chain combines TRBV7-2 with TRBJ2-7; 12 nucleotides match TRBD1. CDR3 length: 14 residues. From germline, CDR1 is SGHTA and CDR2 FQGNSA. V dropped 5 bases and J dropped 7; count of bases not matched to a gene: 6. In DNA, the CDR3 is TGTGCCAGCAGCGGGGACAGGGGGCAGTGGGAGCAGTACTTC. It yields the protein CASSGDRGQWEQYF.

This chain uses TRBV27 with TRBJ1-2; no definite D call. Germline values: CDR1 MNHEY, CDR2 SMNVEV (reference sequence). The CDR3 has 15 amino acids. Trimming took off 1 base at V and 7 bases at J, with 16 bases between the two ends. Written as DNA, the CDR3 is TGTGCCAGCAGTTTATTCACAGAAGCCTCAACTGGCTACACCTTC. Translated: CASSLFTEASTGYTF.

The gene calls are TRBV5-6 and TRBJ1-6; no clear D gene. The length of the CDR3 is 15 residues. Germline V gene data show CDR1 as SGHDT and CDR2 as YYEEEE. Between the trimmed V and J ends, which lost 2 bases and 8 bases, there was a span of 14 bases. CDR3 bases: TGTGCCAGCAGCTTTTTTCATCTCTTAGATTCACCCCTCCACTTT. It specifies CASSFFHLLDSPLHF.

The V gene is TRBV9, the J gene TRBJ2-5, with TRBD1 as a possible D gene (6 bases). V gave up 4 bases and J gave up 2 bases, with 9 bases separating them. The CDR3 runs 13 residues. CDR1 and CDR2 from the germline V gene are SGDLS and YYNGEE. CDR3 residues: CASSRTDQETQYF. In DNA form, the CDR3 reads TGTGCCAGCAGCCGGACAGATCAAGAGACCCAGTACTTC.

This clone has a single count. This chain joins TRBV29-1 and TRBJ2-2; TRBD2 aligns across 14 bases. The CDR3 loop spans 14 amino acids. V shed 7 bases and J 8 bases; nucleotides not matched to a gene: 6. Germline V gene lookup returns CDR1 SQVTM and CDR2 ANQGSEA. The DNA for the CDR3 is TGCAGCGCTGCGGGACTAGCGGGGGCGGGGGAGCTGTTTTTT. This gives the protein CSAAGLAGAGELFF.

The chain is built from TRBV27 and TRBJ2-5; D is undetermined. Between the trimmed V and J ends, which lost 4 bases and 0 bases, there was a span of 12 bases. CDR1 is MNHEY, CDR2 SMNVEV, per germline (reference sequence). The length of the CDR3 is 15 residues. CDR3 nucleotides: TGTGCCAGCAGTTCCCCCGCGGTGTACCAAGAGACCCAGTACTTC. It is translated as CASSSPAVYQETQYF.

The J gene is TRBJ1-2, the V gene TRBV7-2, with 8 bases lining up with TRBD1. There are 13 residues in the CDR3. Germline trimming cut 5 bases from V and 9 bases from J; bases unmatched to any gene: 8. Germline V gene data show CDR1 as SGHTA and CDR2 as FQGNSA. The CDR3 sequence is CASSTRGDRSYTF. The CDR3 DNA follows: TGTGCCAGCAGCACCAGGGGGGACAGGAGCTACACCTTC.

CDR3 DNA: TGTGCCAGCAGCCGTTTGAGAGACAGGGGCAATCAGCCCCAGCATTTT. Its protein is CASSRLRDRGNQPQHF. The genes are TRBV5-8 and TRBJ1-5; 7 bases match TRBD1. Unmatched junction bases numbered 9, after V lost 4 bases and J lost 2 bases. Germline CDR1 reads SGHTS; CDR2 reads YDEGEE. The CDR3 has 16 residues.